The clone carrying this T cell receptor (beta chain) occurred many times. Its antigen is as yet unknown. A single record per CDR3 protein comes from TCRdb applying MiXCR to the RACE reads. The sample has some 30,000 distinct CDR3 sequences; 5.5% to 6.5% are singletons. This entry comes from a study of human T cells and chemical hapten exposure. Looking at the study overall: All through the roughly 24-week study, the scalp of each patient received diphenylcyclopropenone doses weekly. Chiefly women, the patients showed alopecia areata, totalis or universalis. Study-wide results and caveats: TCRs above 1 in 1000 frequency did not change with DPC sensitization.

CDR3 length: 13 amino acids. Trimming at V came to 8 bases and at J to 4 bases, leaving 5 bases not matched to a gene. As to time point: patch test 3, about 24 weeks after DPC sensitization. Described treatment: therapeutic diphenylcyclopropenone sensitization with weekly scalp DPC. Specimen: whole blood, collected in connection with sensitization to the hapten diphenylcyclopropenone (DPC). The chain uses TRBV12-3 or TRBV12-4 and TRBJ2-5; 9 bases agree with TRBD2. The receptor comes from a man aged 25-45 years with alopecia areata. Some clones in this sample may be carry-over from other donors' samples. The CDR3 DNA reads TGTGCCAGCGGTAGCGGGAGAGGAGAGACCCAGTACTTC. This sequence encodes CASGSGRGETQYF.